These T cell receptor beta chains were read from a single sample in a study of cytomegalovirus exposure and HLA in healthy donors. Profiled with immunoSEQ multiplex PCR; TCRdb holds only in-frame clones, not every one. This sample carries 74,000 or so clones, almost 80% of them seen once, and the ten largest clones take roughly 22%. The specimen was PBMCs. The receptors come from a woman in her 40s in good health and CMV-seropositive. Each CDR3 is given without its conserved first and last residue. Fields, in order: CDR3 protein, J gene, V gene.

cdr3_aa: ASSFPGGTEAF
j_call: TRBJ1-1
v_call: TRBV19

cdr3_aa: ASSVTQGGYEQY
j_call: TRBJ2-7
v_call: TRBV2

cdr3_aa: ASSLNREPHQPQH
j_call: TRBJ1-5
v_call: TRBV5-1

cdr3_aa: ASSLPGTSGSSEQF
j_call: TRBJ2-1
v_call: TRBV6-6

cdr3_aa: ASSEGQAYEQY
j_call: TRBJ2-7
v_call: TRBV7-2

cdr3_aa: ASRSRDRGRETQY
j_call: TRBJ2-5
v_call: TRBV6-1

cdr3_aa: ASSYSKQGLTY
j_call: TRBJ2-7
v_call: TRBV6-5

cdr3_aa: ASSLTAYNSPLH
j_call: TRBJ1-6
v_call: TRBV11-3

cdr3_aa: AWRPGGPDTQY
j_call: TRBJ2-3
v_call: TRBV30

cdr3_aa: ASSLWGFGQANEKLF
j_call: TRBJ1-4
v_call: TRBV28

cdr3_aa: ASRREGPSYEQY
j_call: TRBJ2-7
v_call: TRBV7-8

cdr3_aa: ASSQEGGRSY
j_call: TRBJ2-5
v_call: TRBV14

cdr3_aa: AWSAGFLNYGYT
j_call: TRBJ1-2
v_call: TRBV30

cdr3_aa: AWSRTGLYT
j_call: TRBJ1-2
v_call: TRBV30

cdr3_aa: ASSTGTGVINEKLF
j_call: TRBJ1-4
v_call: TRBV19

cdr3_aa: ASSLGTGGRYT
j_call: TRBJ1-2
v_call: TRBV19

cdr3_aa: AWRTGNEQF
j_call: TRBJ2-1
v_call: TRBV30

cdr3_aa: ASSQVGTGRGGEKLF
j_call: TRBJ1-4
v_call: TRBV4-1

cdr3_aa: ASSSGQSSGNTIY
j_call: TRBJ1-3
v_call: TRBV5-1

cdr3_aa: ASSPSSWTSGLPGTDTQY
j_call: TRBJ2-3
v_call: TRBV7-3

cdr3_aa: ASGLADYAYEQY
j_call: TRBJ2-7
v_call: TRBV12-5

cdr3_aa: ASSHSPQSWRDEQY
j_call: TRBJ2-7
v_call: TRBV4-1

cdr3_aa: ASSLLATALNQPQH
j_call: TRBJ1-5
v_call: TRBV27

cdr3_aa: ASSYSRGGKGEKLF
j_call: TRBJ1-4
v_call: TRBV6-7

cdr3_aa: ASSLSGEAYGYT
j_call: TRBJ1-2
v_call: TRBV5-8

cdr3_aa: ASSVGSGSLYEQY
j_call: TRBJ2-7
v_call: TRBV6-1